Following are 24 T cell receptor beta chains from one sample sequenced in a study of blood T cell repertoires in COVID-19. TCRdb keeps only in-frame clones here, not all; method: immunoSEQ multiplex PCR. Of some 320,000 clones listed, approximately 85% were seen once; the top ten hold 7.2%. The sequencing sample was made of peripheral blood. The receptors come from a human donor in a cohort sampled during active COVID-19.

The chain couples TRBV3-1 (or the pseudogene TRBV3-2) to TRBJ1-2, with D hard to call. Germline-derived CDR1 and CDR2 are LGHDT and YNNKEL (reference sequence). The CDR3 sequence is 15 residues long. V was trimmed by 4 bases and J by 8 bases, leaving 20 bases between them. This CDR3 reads CASSLQSARGKGYTF. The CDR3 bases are TGTGCCAGCAGCCTCCAAAGCGCGCGCGGGAAAGGCTACACCTTC.

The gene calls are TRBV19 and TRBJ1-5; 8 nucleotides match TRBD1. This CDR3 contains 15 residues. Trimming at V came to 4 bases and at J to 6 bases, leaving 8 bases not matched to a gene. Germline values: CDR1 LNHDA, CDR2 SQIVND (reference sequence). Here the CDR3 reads CASSRTAGGFQPQHF. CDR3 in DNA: TGTGCCAGTAGTAGGACAGCAGGGGGCTTTCAGCCCCAGCATTTT. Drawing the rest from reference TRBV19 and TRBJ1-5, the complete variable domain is DGGITQSPKYLFRKEGQNVTLSCEQNLNHDAMYWYRQDPGQGLRLIYYSQIVNDFQKGDIAEGYSVSREKKESFPLTVTSAQKNPTAFYLCASSRTAGGFQPQHFGDGTRLSIL.

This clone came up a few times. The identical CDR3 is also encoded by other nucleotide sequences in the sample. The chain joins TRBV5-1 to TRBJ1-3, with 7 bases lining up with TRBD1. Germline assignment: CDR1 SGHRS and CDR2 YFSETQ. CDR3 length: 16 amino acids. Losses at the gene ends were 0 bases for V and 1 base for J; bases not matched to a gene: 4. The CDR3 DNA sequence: TGCGCCAGCAGCTTGGGAACAGGGGTTTCTGGAAACACCATATATTTT. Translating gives CASSLGTGVSGNTIYF.

CDR3 protein: CASSQLQGNTEAFF. Written as DNA, the CDR3 is TGTGCCAGCAGCCAACTTCAGGGGAACACTGAAGCTTTCTTT. The rearrangement uses TRBV7-9 and TRBJ1-1, with D possibly matching TRBD1 (5 bases). Deletions cut 5 bases from V and 1 base from J, with 11 bases between. The germline gives CDR1 SEHNR, CDR2 FQNEAQ (reference sequence). This CDR3 is built from 14 residues.

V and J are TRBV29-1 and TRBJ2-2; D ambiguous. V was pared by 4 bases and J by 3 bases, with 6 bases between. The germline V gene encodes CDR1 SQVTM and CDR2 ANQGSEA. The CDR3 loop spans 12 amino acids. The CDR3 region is CSVVQDTGELFF. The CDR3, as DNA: TGCAGCGTTGTTCAGGACACCGGGGAGCTGTTTTTT.

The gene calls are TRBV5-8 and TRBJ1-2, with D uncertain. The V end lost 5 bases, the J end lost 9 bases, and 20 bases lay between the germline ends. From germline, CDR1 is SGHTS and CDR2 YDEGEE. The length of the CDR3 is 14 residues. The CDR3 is CASRRALRLASYTF. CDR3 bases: TGTGCCAGCAGACGAGCCCTCCGTTTAGCGAGCTACACCTTC.

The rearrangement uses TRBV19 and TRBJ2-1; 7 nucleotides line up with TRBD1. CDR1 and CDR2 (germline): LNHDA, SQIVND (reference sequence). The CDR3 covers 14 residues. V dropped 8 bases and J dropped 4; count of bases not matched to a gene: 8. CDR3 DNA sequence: TGTGCCAGTCAAGAGACAGGGCCTTACAATGAGCAGTTCTTC. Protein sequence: CASQETGPYNEQFF.

CDR3 in amino acids: CASSPAGGSNQPQHF. DNA for the CDR3: TGTGCCAGCAGCCCGGCAGGGGGTTCCAATCAGCCCCAGCATTTT. The chain has TRBV7-9 and TRBJ1-5; 7 bases map to TRBD1. This CDR3 comprises 15 residues. Germline-derived CDR1 and CDR2 are SEHNR and FQNEAQ (reference sequence). V shed 5 bases and J 3 bases; nucleotides not matched to a gene: 7.

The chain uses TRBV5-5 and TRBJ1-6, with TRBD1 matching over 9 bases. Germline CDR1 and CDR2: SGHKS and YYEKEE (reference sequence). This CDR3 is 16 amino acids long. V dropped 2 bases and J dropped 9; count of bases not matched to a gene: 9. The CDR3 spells CASSFLYRGPSSPLHF. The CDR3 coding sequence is TGTGCCAGCAGCTTTCTTTACAGGGGGCCCAGTTCACCCCTCCACTTT.

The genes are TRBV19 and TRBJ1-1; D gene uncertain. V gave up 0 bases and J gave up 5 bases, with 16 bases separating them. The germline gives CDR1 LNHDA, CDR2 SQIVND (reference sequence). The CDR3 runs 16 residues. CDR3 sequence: CASSIDLWGPGTEAFF. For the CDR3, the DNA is TGTGCCAGTAGTATAGATCTATGGGGTCCGGGAACTGAAGCTTTCTTT.

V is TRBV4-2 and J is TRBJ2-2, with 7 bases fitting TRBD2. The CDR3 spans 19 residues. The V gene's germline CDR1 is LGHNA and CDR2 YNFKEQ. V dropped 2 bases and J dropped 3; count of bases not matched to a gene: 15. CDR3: CASSQSSGSMGDYTGELFF. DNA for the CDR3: TGTGCCAGCAGCCAATCTAGCGGCAGCATGGGGGATTACACCGGGGAGCTGTTTTTT.

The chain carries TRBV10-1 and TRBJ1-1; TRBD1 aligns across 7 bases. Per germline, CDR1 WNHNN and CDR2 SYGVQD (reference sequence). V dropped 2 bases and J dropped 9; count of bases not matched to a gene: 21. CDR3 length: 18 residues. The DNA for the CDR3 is TGCGCCAGCAGTGAGACACCGGGACAGCGGCGTAGGACCCCTAAAGCTTTCTTT. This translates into CASSETPGQRRRTPKAFF.

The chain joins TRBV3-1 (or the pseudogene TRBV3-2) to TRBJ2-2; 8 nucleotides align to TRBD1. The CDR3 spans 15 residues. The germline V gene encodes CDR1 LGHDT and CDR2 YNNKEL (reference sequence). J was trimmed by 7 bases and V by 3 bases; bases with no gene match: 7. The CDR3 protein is CASSHFDRGNGELFF. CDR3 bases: TGTGCCAGCAGCCACTTCGACAGGGGTAACGGGGAGCTGTTTTTT.

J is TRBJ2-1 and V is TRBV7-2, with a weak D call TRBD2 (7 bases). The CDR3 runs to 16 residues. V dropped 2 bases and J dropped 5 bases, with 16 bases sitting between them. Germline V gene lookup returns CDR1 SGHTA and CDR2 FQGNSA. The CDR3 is CASSLYWGRDNNEQFF. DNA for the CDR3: TGTGCCAGCAGCTTATATTGGGGGAGGGACAACAATGAGCAGTTCTTC.

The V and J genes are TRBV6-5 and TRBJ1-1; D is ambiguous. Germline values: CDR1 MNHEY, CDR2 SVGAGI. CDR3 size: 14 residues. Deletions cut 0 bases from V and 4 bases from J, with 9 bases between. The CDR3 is CASSYSLESTEAFF. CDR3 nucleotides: TGTGCCAGCAGTTACTCATTGGAGTCCACTGAAGCTTTCTTT.

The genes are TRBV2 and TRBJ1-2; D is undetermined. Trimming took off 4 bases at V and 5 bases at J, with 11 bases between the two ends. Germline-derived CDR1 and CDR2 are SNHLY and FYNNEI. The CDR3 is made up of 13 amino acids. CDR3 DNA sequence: TGTGCCAGCAGTGTTGGCTCAACGTATGGCTACACCTTC. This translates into CASSVGSTYGYTF.

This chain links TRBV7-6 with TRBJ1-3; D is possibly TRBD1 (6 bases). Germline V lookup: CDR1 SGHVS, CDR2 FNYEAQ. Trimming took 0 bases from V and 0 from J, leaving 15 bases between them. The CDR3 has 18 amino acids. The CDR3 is CASSLAYADRLSGNTIYF. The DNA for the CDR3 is TGTGCCAGCAGCTTAGCGTATGCGGACAGACTCTCTGGAAACACCATATATTTT.

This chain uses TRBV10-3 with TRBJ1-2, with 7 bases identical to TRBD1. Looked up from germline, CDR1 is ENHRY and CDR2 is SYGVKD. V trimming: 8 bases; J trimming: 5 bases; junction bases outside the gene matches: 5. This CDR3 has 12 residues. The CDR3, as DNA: TGTGCCATCTCGACAGGGCTTTATGGCTACACCTTC. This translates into CAISTGLYGYTF.

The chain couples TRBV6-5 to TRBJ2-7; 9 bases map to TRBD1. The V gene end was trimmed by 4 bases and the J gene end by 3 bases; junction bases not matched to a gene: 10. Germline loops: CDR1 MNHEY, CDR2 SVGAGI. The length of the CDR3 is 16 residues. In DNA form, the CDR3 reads TGTGCCAGCAGTTTTGACCGGGACAGGGCTCTCTACGAGCAGTACTTC. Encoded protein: CASSFDRDRALYEQYF.

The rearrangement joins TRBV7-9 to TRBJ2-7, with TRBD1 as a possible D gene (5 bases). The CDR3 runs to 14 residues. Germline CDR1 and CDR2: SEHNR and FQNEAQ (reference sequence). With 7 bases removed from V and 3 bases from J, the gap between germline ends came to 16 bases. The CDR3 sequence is CASTPPGTGYEQYF. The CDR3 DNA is TGTGCCAGCACCCCTCCCGGTACAGGCTACGAGCAGTACTTC.

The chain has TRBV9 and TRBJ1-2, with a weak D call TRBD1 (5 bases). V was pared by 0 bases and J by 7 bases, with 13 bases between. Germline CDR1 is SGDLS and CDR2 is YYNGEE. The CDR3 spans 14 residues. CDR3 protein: CASSVVARDGGYTF. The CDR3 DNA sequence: TGTGCCAGCAGCGTAGTTGCCAGGGATGGTGGCTACACCTTC.

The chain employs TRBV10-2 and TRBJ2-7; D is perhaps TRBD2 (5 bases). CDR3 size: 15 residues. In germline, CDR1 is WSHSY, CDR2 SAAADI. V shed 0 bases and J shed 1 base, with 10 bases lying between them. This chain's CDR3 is CASSESSSRSYEQYF. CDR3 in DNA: TGCGCCAGCAGTGAGTCGTCTAGCCGATCCTACGAGCAGTACTTC.

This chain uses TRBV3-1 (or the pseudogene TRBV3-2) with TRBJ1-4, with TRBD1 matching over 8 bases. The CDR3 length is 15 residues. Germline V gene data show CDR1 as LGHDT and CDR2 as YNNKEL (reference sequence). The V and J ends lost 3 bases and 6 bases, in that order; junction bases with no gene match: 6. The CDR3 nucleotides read TGTGCCAGCAGCCATCGGACAGGGAAGGATGAAAAACTGTTTTTT. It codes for CASSHRTGKDEKLFF.

CDR3 sequence: CASSSQGAGTDTQYF. The CDR3 DNA follows: TGCGCCAGCAGCTCACAGGGGGCTGGCACAGATACGCAGTATTTT. The chain is built from TRBV5-1 and TRBJ2-3; 9 nucleotides agree with TRBD1. This CDR3 has 15 residues. With V trimmed by 3 bases and J by 1 base, 3 bases remained unmatched. From germline, CDR1 is SGHRS and CDR2 YFSETQ. Filled out from reference TRBV5-1 and TRBJ2-3, the complete variable domain reads KAGVTQTPRYLIKTRGQQVTLSCSPISGHRSVSWYQQTPGQGLQFLFEYFSETQRNKGNFPGRFSGRQFSNSRSEMNVSTLELGDSALYLCASSSQGAGTDTQYFGPGTRLTVL.